Following are 26 T cell receptor beta chains from one sample sequenced in a study of shared clonotypes between healthy human individuals. TCRdb's table, derived via immunoSEQ multiplex PCR, lists solely in-frame clones and lacks some. This table has about 480,000 clones, nearly 80% appearing once. The sample consisted of PBMCs. The receptors derive from a woman between 40 and 55 years old in good health. Some clones in this sample may be carry-over from other donors' samples.

V is TRBV5-1 and J is TRBJ2-3; 13 bases are a match to TRBD2. Germline loops: CDR1 SGHRS, CDR2 YFSETQ. V shed 5 bases, J shed 5 bases, and the junction held 8 bases outside the gene matches. This CDR3 spans 16 amino acids. The CDR3 region is CASRAGLAGAGDTQYF. The CDR3, as DNA: TGCGCCAGCAGGGCCGGACTAGCGGGAGCCGGAGATACGCAGTATTTT.

This clone was seen a single time. V is TRBV5-1 and J is TRBJ2-7; D is unresolved. The CDR3 loop spans 13 amino acids. Trimming took off 4 bases at V and 1 base at J, with 9 bases between the two ends. Germline assignment: CDR1 SGHRS and CDR2 YFSETQ. The CDR3 coding sequence is TGCGCCAGCAGCACAGAATCATCCTACGAGCAGTACTTC. Its translation: CASSTESSYEQYF.

This clone was counted only a few times. The chain couples TRBV6-4 to TRBJ2-2; tentatively, D is TRBD2 (6 bases). Trimming cost V 2 bases and J 0 bases, with 13 bases left between them. CDR1 and CDR2 from the germline V gene are MRHNA and SNTAGT. This CDR3 contains 17 residues. The chain's CDR3 is CASSDDPRGTNTGELFF. CDR3 nucleotide sequence: TGTGCCAGCAGTGACGATCCCCGGGGGACGAACACCGGGGAGCTGTTTTTT.

DNA of the CDR3: TGTGCCAGCAGTTGGGGTACAAACACCATATATTTT. This sequence encodes CASSWGTNTIYF. The V call is TRBV7-2, the J call TRBJ1-3; D is uncertain. This CDR3 is 12 amino acids long. V was shortened by 6 bases and J by 6 bases, with 9 bases between the two germline ends. Per germline, CDR1 SGHTA and CDR2 FQGNSA.

The chain combines TRBV29-1 with TRBJ2-1, with 8 bases fitting TRBD2. CDR1 and CDR2 from the germline V gene are SQVTM and ANQGSEA. The CDR3 totals 14 residues. The chain's CDR3 is CVSRSGSHWHEQFF. The CDR3 coding sequence is TGCGTTTCGAGGAGCGGGAGCCATTGGCATGAGCAGTTCTTC.

The V and J genes are TRBV5-4 and TRBJ2-1, with D hard to call. Germline CDR1 reads SGHNT; CDR2 reads YYREEE (reference sequence). This CDR3 region has 15 residues. With 0 bases removed from V and 2 bases from J, the gap between germline ends came to 9 bases. The chain's CDR3 is CASSLGWGTYNEQFF. The CDR3, as DNA: TGTGCCAGCAGCTTGGGTTGGGGAACCTACAATGAGCAGTTCTTC.

The chain joins TRBV7-3 to TRBJ1-1; possibly TRBD1 for D (5 bases). The CDR3 is made up of 16 amino acids. Germline V gives CDR1 SGHTA, CDR2 FQGTGA. With 0 bases removed from V and 2 bases from J, the gap between germline ends came to 13 bases. The CDR3 bases are TGTGCCAGCAGCTTAACCCAGGGAACCCCCAACACTGAAGCTTTCTTT. It yields the protein CASSLTQGTPNTEAFF.

V is TRBV27 and J is TRBJ2-1, with TRBD2 as a possible D gene (5 bases). CDR1 is MNHEY and CDR2 is SMNVEV in the germline V gene (reference sequence). The CDR3 is made up of 16 amino acids. Trimming took off 2 bases at V and 8 bases at J, with 19 bases between the two ends. The CDR3 sequence is CASSLGSWEYRDEQFF. In DNA, the CDR3 is TGTGCCAGCAGTTTAGGGTCGTGGGAGTATAGGGATGAGCAGTTCTTC.

This clone was recorded at least ten times. The chain employs TRBV7-3 and TRBJ2-1; D is undetermined. Between the trimmed V and J ends, which lost 4 bases and 7 bases, there was a span of 14 bases. Germline V gives CDR1 SGHTA, CDR2 FQGTGA. This CDR3 has 14 residues. CDR3 sequence (DNA): TGTGCCAGCAGCTGGAAGGGTGGCGGTAATGAGCAGTTCTTC. The encoded protein is CASSWKGGGNEQFF.

The V and J genes are TRBV5-1 and TRBJ2-7; no definite D call. The germline V gene has CDR1 SGHRS and CDR2 YFSETQ. V was shortened by 4 bases and J by 2 bases, with 13 bases between the two germline ends. The CDR3 runs to 14 residues. CDR3: CASSLQPPPYEQYF. The CDR3 DNA sequence: TGCGCCAGCAGCCTTCAACCCCCCCCCTACGAGCAGTACTTC.

About this clone: Sequence at one end of the junction differs from germline and may be a read error. The gene calls are TRBV7-8 and TRBJ2-7; D uncertain. CDR1 and CDR2 from the germline V gene are SGHVS and FQNEAQ. The CDR3 contains 14 residues. CDR3 DNA: TGTGCCAGCAGCTTAGCGATTAGCTCCGACGAGCAGTACTTC. Translating gives CASSLAISSDEQYF.

J is TRBJ1-1 and V is TRBV28, with D possibly being TRBD1 (5 bases). Trimming shortened V by 1 base and J by 1 base, and 7 bases separated the two germline ends. Looked up from germline, CDR1 is MDHEN and CDR2 is SYDVKM. CDR3 length: 14 residues. The CDR3: CASSLYGQNTEAFF. The CDR3 DNA follows: TGTGCCAGCAGTTTATACGGACAGAACACTGAAGCTTTCTTT.

For this clone: Other DNA sequences of this sample code for an identical CDR3. The V and J genes are TRBV19 and TRBJ1-1, with D unresolved. The CDR3 totals 13 residues. V lost 5 bases and J lost 2, with 9 bases in between. Germline V gene sequence: CDR1 LNHDA, CDR2 SQIVND (reference sequence). This chain's CDR3 is CASSVTANTEAFF. The CDR3 DNA sequence: TGTGCCAGTAGTGTAACAGCCAACACTGAAGCTTTCTTT.

This chain connects TRBV7-6 to TRBJ1-1, with 8 bases aligning to TRBD1. Germline trimming cut 5 bases from V and 5 bases from J; bases unmatched to any gene: 10. CDR3 size: 15 residues. Per the germline V gene, CDR1 is SGHVS and CDR2 is FNYEAQ. CDR3 nucleotide sequence: TGTGCCAGCAGCCTCTGGACAGGGCGGGGTACTGAAGCTTTCTTT. Protein: CASSLWTGRGTEAFF.

V gene TRBV11-2 combines with J gene TRBJ2-7, with TRBD2 identical over 8 bases. Unmatched junction bases numbered 11, after V lost 5 bases and J lost 5 bases. From germline, CDR1 is SGHAT and CDR2 FQNNGV. The CDR3 runs 15 residues. In DNA, the CDR3 is TGTGCCAGCAGCCTTATGGCGGGAGGTCTCCACGAGCAGTACTTC. Translating it yields CASSLMAGGLHEQYF.

This chain connects TRBV10-3 to TRBJ2-1; 8 nucleotides line up with TRBD2. The V gene end was trimmed by 5 bases and the J gene end by 6 bases; junction bases not matched to a gene: 3. Germline V lookup: CDR1 ENHRY, CDR2 SYGVKD. This CDR3 is 13 amino acids long. CDR3 region: CAISSGTSNEQFF. In DNA form, the CDR3 reads TGTGCCATCAGTTCCGGGACTAGCAATGAGCAGTTCTTC.

The chain has TRBV7-9 and TRBJ2-1, with 10 positions matching TRBD2. This CDR3 spans 14 amino acids. The J segment lost 7 bases and the V segment lost 2 bases, leaving 2 bases of the junction unmatched. Germline V gene data show CDR1 as SEHNR and CDR2 as FQNEAQ (reference sequence). CDR3: CASSLLAGANEQFF. The CDR3 DNA reads as TGTGCCAGCAGCTTACTAGCGGGAGCAAATGAGCAGTTCTTC.

This clone has more than one count but fewer than ten. The genes are TRBV29-1 and TRBJ2-5, with 10 bases aligning to TRBD2. The better agreement between TRBJ2-7 and the DNA end casts doubt on the J call. CDR1 and CDR2 (germline): SQVTM, ANQGSEA. The CDR3 is 14 residues long. The CDR3 sequence: CSVQGGGLANEQYF. DNA of the CDR3: TGCAGCGTCCAAGGAGGGGGACTAGCGAACGAGCAGTACTTC.

This chain connects TRBV29-1 to TRBJ2-1; 8 nucleotides agree with TRBD2. CDR3 length: 15 amino acids. After removal of 4 bases from V and 7 bases from J, the junction contained 12 bases not matched to a gene. In germline, CDR1 is SQVTM, CDR2 ANQGSEA. In DNA, the CDR3 is TGCAGCGTTGCGTTGGGAGGAGCGGGAGTGAATGAGCAGTTCTTC. Translation gives CSVALGGAGVNEQFF.

V usage is TRBV28 and J usage is TRBJ2-1; 11 bases line up with TRBD2. The germline CDR1 and CDR2 sequences are MDHEN and SYDVKM. The CDR3 consists of 19 residues. After removal of 5 bases from V and 2 bases from J, the junction contained 14 bases not matched to a gene. CDR3 in amino acids: CASSAGLAAGRGTYNEQFF. The CDR3 DNA reads as TGTGCCAGCAGTGCGGGACTAGCGGCGGGGAGGGGTACCTACAATGAGCAGTTCTTC.

V usage is TRBV6-1 and J usage is TRBJ1-5; D remains unclear. CDR3 length equals 15 residues. V lost 0 bases, J lost 4 bases, and 10 bases lay in between. Germline assignment: CDR1 MNHNS and CDR2 SASEGT. CDR3 in amino acids: CASSEASPDNQPQHF. CDR3 bases: TGTGCCAGCAGTGAAGCATCGCCAGATAATCAGCCCCAGCATTTT.

In this sample, this clone turned up once. The CDR3 region is CASSLERLRLTTDTQYF. The CDR3 DNA reads as TGTGCCAGCAGCTTAGAGAGGCTGAGGTTAACCACAGATACGCAGTATTTT. V and J are TRBV7-2 and TRBJ2-3, with D uncertain. V shed 1 base and J shed 2 bases, with 16 bases lying between them. The CDR3 consists of 17 residues. Germline CDR1 SGHTA, CDR2 FQGNSA.

This clone has only a few counts. Here the CDR3 reads CASSSTAFSGANVLTF. The CDR3 region has the DNA TGTGCCAGCAGTTCGACGGCCTTCTCTGGGGCCAACGTCCTGACTTTC. The chain carries TRBV28 and TRBJ2-6; D unresolved. The V and J ends lost 4 bases and 0 bases respectively, with 10 bases between them. Per the germline V gene, CDR1 is MDHEN and CDR2 is SYDVKM. This CDR3 has 16 residues.

The rearrangement uses TRBV18 and TRBJ2-7; D may be TRBD1 (6 bases). Trimming left V 4 bases short and J 7 bases short, with 17 bases between. CDR1 and CDR2 (germline): KGHSH, LQKENI. The CDR3 extends over 14 amino acids. The CDR3 sequence: CASSLTRDKAEQYF. As DNA, the CDR3 is TGTGCCAGCTCACTTACCCGGGACAAAGCTGAGCAGTACTTC. The full variable domain, in which reference TRBV18 and TRBJ2-7 provide the parts outside the CDR3, is NAGVMQNPRHLVRRRGQEARLRCSPMKGHSHVYWYRQLPEEGLKFMVYLQKENIIDESGMPKERFSAEFPKEGPSILRIQQVVRGDSAAYFCASSLTRDKAEQYFGPGTRLTVT.

The V and J genes are TRBV29-1 and TRBJ1-1, with unresolved D. The CDR3 sequence is 14 residues long. The V gene lost 7 bases and the J gene lost 0 bases, with 15 bases spanning the gap. CDR1 is SQVTM and CDR2 is ANQGSEA in the germline V gene. DNA for the CDR3: TGCAGCGGGTATGACGGCTTTATGAACACTGAAGCTTTCTTT. Amino acids: CSGYDGFMNTEAFF.

The J gene is TRBJ1-2, the V gene TRBV30, with D unclear. The germline gives CDR1 GTSNPN, CDR2 SVGIG (reference sequence). Trimming took off 0 bases at V and 4 bases at J, with 6 bases between the two ends. The CDR3 sequence is 12 residues long. The CDR3, as DNA: TGTGCCTGGAGTGTGGCAGTCTATGGCTACACCTTC. Translating it yields CAWSVAVYGYTF.